This T cell receptor beta chain was captured by sequencing in a study of T cell repertoires in cytomegalovirus infection. Findings of the study overall: Identification of carriers of CMV plus the relevant HLA was achieved through cumulative public TCR beta family frequency.

The CDR3 contains 16 residues. V lost 5 bases, J lost 0 bases, and 6 bases stayed unmatched. Germline assignment: CDR1 SGHVS and CDR2 FQNEAQ. This clonotype was found a few times. What it binds is not known. In TCRdb, the reads were re-called with MiXCR into one record per CDR3 protein. The table lists 110,000 or so distinct CDR3 sequences, over 25% of them singletons. The TCR comes from a human donor in good health (CMV status not recorded). Some clones in this sample may be carry-over from other donors' samples. The gene calls are TRBV7-8 and TRBJ2-5; 10 nucleotides line up with TRBD1. The source was CD8+ T cells from cultured PBMCs, collected from culture after CMV antigen stimulation. CDR3 protein: CASSSQGTGDQETQYF. The CDR3 bases are TGTGCCAGCAGCAGTCAGGGGACAGGGGACCAAGAGACCCAGTACTTC.